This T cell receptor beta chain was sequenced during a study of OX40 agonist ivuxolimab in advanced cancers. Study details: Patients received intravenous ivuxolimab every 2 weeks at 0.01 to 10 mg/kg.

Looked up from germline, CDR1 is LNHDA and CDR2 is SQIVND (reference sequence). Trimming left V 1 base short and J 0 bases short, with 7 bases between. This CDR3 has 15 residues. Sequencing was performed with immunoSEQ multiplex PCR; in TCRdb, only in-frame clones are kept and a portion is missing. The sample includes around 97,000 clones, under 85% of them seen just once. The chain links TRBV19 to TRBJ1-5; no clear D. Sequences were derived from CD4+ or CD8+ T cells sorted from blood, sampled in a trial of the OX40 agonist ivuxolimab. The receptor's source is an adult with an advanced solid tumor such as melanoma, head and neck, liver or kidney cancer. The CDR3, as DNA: TGTGCCAGTAGTATAGTGTGGAGTAGCAATCAGCCCCAGCATTTT. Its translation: CASSIVWSSNQPQHF.